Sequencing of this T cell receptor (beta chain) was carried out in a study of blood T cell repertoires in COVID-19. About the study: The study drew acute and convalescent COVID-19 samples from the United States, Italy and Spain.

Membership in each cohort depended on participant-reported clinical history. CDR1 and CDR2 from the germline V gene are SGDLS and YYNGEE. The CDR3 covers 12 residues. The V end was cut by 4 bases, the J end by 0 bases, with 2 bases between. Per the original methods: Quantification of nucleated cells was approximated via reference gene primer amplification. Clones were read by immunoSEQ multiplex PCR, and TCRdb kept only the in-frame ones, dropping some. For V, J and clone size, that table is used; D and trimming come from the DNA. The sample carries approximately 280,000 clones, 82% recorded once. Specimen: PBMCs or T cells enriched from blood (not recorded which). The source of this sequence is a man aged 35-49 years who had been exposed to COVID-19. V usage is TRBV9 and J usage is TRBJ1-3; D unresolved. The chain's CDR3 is CASSRSGNTIYF. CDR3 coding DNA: TGTGCCAGCAGCCGCTCTGGAAACACCATATATTTT.